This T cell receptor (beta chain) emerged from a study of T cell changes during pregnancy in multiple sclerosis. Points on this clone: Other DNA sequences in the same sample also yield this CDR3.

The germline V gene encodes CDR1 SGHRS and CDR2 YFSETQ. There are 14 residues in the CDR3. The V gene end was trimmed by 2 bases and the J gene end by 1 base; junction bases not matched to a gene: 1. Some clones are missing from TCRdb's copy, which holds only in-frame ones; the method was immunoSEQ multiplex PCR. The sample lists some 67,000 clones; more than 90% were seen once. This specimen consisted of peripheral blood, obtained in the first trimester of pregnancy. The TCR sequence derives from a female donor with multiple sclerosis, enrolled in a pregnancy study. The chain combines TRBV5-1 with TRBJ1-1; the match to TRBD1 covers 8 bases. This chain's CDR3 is CASSFQGANTEAFF. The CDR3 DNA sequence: TGCGCCAGCAGCTTCCAGGGGGCGAACACTGAAGCTTTCTTT. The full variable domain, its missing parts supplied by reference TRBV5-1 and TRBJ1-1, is KAGVTQTPRYLIKTRGQQVTLSCSPISGHRSVSWYQQTPGQGLQFLFEYFSETQRNKGNFPGRFSGRQFSNSRSEMNVSTLELGDSALYLCASSFQGANTEAFFGQGTRLTVV.